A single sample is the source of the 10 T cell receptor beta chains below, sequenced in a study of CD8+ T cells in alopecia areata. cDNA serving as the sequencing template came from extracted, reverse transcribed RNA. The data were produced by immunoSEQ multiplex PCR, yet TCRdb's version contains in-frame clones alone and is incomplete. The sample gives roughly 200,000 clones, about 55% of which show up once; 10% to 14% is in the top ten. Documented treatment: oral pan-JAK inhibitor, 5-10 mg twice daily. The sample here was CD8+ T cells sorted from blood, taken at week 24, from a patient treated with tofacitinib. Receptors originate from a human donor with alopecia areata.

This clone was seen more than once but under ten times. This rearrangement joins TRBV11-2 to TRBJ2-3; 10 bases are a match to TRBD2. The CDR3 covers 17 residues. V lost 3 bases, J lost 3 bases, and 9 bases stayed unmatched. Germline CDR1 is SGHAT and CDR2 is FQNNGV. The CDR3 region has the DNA TGTGCCAGCAGCTTCTCTAGCGGGGGCCACAGGACAGATACGCAGTATTTT. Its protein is CASSFSSGGHRTDTQYF.

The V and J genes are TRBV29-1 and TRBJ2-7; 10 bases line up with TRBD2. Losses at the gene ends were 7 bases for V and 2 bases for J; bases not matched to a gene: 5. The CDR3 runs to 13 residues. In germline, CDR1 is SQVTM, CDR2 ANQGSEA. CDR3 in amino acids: CSARAGGTYEQYF. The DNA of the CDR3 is TGCAGCGCTAGAGCGGGGGGGACCTACGAGCAGTACTTC.

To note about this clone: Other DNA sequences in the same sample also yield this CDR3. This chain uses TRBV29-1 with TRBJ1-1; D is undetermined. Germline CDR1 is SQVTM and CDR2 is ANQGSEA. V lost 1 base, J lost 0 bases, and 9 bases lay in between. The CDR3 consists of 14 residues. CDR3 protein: CSVEGGALNTEAFF. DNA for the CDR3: TGCAGCGTTGAAGGTGGAGCTCTGAACACTGAAGCTTTCTTT.

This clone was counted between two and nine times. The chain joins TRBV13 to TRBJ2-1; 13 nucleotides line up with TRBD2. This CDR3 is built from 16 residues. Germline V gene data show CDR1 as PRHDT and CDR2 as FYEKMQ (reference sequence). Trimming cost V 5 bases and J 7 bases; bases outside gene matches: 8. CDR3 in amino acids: CASSPETSGGRNEQFF. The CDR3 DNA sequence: TGTGCCAGCAGCCCGGAGACTAGCGGGGGGCGTAATGAGCAGTTCTTC. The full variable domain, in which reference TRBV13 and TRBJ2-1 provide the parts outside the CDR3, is AAGVIQSPRHLIKEKRETATLKCYPIPRHDTVYWYQQGPGQDPQFLISFYEKMQSDKGSIPDRFSAQQFSDYHSELNMSSLELGDSALYFCASSPETSGGRNEQFFGPGTRLTVL.

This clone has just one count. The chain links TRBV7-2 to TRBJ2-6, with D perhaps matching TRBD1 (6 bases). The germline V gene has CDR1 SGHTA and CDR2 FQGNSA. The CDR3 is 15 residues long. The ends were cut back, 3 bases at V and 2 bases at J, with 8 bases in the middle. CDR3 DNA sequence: TGTGCCAGCAGCTTTTGGGGGCCTGGGGCCAACGTCCTGACTTTC. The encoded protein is CASSFWGPGANVLTF.

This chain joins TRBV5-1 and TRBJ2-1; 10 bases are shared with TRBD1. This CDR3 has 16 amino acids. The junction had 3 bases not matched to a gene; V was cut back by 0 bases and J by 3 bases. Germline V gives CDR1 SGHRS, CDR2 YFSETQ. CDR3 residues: CASSLVGTGDYNEQFF. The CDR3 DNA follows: TGCGCCAGCAGCTTGGTAGGGACAGGGGACTACAATGAGCAGTTCTTC.

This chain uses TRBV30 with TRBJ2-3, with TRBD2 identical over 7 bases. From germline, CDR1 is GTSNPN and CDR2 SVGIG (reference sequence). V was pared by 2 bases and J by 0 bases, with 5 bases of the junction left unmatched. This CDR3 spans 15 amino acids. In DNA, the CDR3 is TGTGCCTGGAGTCGACTAGCTTCTAGCACAGATACGCAGTATTTT. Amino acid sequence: CAWSRLASSTDTQYF.

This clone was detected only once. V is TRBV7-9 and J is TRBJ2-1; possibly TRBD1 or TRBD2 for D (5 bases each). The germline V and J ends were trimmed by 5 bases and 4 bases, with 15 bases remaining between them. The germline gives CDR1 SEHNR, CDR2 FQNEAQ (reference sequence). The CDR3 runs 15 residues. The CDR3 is CASSVTGAGYNEQFF. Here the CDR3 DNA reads TGTGCCAGCAGCGTGACCGGGGCTGGGTACAATGAGCAGTTCTTC.

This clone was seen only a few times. CDR3 sequence reads: CASSGGQGLADTQYF. The CDR3 DNA follows: TGTGCCAGTAGTGGGGGACAGGGACTAGCAGATACGCAGTATTTT. The chain links TRBV19 to TRBJ2-3, with a tentative D call TRBD1 (9 bases). V gave up 5 bases and J gave up 4 bases, with 16 bases separating them. The CDR3 covers 15 residues. Germline CDR1 reads LNHDA; CDR2 reads SQIVND (reference sequence).

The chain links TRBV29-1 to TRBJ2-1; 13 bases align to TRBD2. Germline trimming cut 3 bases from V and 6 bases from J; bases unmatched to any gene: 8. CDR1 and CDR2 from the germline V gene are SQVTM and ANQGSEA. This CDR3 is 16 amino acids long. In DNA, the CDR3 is TGCAGCGTTGAGACTAGCGGGGGGAATTTTTTCAATGAGCAGTTCTTC. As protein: CSVETSGGNFFNEQFF.